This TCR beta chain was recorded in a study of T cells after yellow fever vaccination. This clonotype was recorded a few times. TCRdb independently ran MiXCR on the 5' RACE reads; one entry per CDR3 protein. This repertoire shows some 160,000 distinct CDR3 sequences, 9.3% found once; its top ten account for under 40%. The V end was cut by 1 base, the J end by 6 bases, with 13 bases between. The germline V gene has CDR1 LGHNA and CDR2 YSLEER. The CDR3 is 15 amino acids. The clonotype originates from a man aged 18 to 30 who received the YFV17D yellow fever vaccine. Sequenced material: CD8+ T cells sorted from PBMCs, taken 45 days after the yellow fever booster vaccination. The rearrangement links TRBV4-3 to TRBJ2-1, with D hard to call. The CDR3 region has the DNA TGCGCCAGCAGCCAAGGGGTCGGTGTCAGCAATGAGCAGTTCTTC. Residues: CASSQGVGVSNEQFF.